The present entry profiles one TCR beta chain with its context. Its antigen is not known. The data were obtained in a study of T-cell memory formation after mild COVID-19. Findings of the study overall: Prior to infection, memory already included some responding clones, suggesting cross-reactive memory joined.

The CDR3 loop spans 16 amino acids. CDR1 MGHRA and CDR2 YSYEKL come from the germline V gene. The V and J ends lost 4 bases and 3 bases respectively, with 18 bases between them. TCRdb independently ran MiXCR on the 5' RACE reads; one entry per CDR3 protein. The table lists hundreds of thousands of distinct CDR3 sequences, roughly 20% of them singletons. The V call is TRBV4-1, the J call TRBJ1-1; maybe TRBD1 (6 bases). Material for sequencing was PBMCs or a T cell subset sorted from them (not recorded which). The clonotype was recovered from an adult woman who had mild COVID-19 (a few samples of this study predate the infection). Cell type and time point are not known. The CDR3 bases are TGCGCCAGCAGCCCCTCCAGACAGCCAGGGGACACTGAAGCTTTCTTT. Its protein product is CASSPSRQPGDTEAFF.